Detailed here is one T cell receptor (beta chain). The CDR3 totals 16 residues. This sample was taken from a study of shared clonotypes between healthy human individuals. Using immunoSEQ multiplex PCR, the repertoire was profiled, and TCRdb retains in-frame clones only, with some absent. The repertoire has around 2.3 million clones, 90% to 97% of them found once; the top ten carry roughly 0.13%. J is TRBJ2-1 and V is TRBV21-1. TRBV21-1 is noted as a pseudogene. The specimen sequenced was naive CD4+ T cells sorted from blood. Noted subset: CD45RA+ positively selected. The TCR was taken from a man aged 18 to 29 in good health. CDR3 nucleotide sequence: TGTGCCAGCAGAGCATGTGGCTGCCGCTCCTACAATGAGCAGTTCTTC. It encodes CASRACGCRSYNEQFF.